The next 32 T cell receptor beta chains were all read from a single sample in a study of T cell repertoires in cytomegalovirus infection. TCRdb re-analysed the reads in MiXCR, keeping a single row per CDR3 protein. The table shows 150,000 to 200,000 distinct CDR3 sequences, with approximately 15% occurring only once. The specimen sequenced was PBMCs. These receptors all stem from a human donor in good health (CMV status not recorded). Some clones in this sample may be carry-over from other donors' samples.

The chain couples TRBV4-2 to TRBJ2-2, with 9 bases aligning to TRBD2. Germline CDR1 reads LGHNA; CDR2 reads YNFKEQ. The CDR3 has 18 residues. Trimming took 1 base from V and 4 from J; bases not matched to a gene: 10. The CDR3 loop reads CASSQANIAGASTGELFF. CDR3 coding DNA: TGTGCCAGCAGCCAAGCGAACATAGCGGGAGCCTCCACCGGGGAGCTGTTTTTT.

In this sample, this clonotype turned up many times. The chain uses TRBV6-1 and TRBJ2-1; the D is unclear. CDR1 MNHNS and CDR2 SASEGT come from the germline V gene. CDR3 size: 16 residues. V was pared by 7 bases and J by 2 bases, with 18 bases between. CDR3 nucleotides: TGTGCCAGCACCCCCATGAAAGCCCTTCCCTACAATGAGCAGTTCTTC. Amino acids: CASTPMKALPYNEQFF.

This chain links TRBV29-1 with TRBJ1-2, with TRBD1 as a possible D gene (6 bases). Trimming cost V 4 bases and J 2 bases, with 14 bases left between them. Per the germline V gene, CDR1 is SQVTM and CDR2 is ANQGSEA. The CDR3 has 14 amino acids. CDR3 residues: CSVADKGGNYGYTF. In nucleotides, the CDR3 is TGCAGCGTTGCGGACAAGGGGGGCAACTATGGCTACACCTTC.

This clonotype was counted ten times or more. The chain links TRBV7-9 to TRBJ2-6; the D is unclear. CDR1 is SEHNR and CDR2 is FQNEAQ in the germline V gene (reference sequence). The CDR3 loop spans 12 amino acids. V was clipped by 5 bases and J by 4 bases, with 3 bases between them. This chain's CDR3 is CASSPGANVLTF. CDR3 coding DNA: TGTGCCAGCAGCCCCGGGGCCAACGTCCTGACTTTC.

This clonotype was detected ten times or more. The V call is TRBV7-9, the J call TRBJ2-3; D is possibly TRBD1 or TRBD2 (5 bases each). CDR1 is SEHNR and CDR2 is FQNEAQ in the germline V gene (reference sequence). The germline V and J ends were trimmed by 5 bases and 2 bases, with 14 bases remaining between them. This CDR3 spans 15 amino acids. The CDR3 nucleotides read TGTGCCAGCAGCCTAGAGGGGCAGGCCACAGATACGCAGTATTTT. Its protein product is CASSLEGQATDTQYF.

The chain uses TRBV5-4 and TRBJ2-1; 10 bases are shared with TRBD2. The ends lost 7 bases at V and 7 bases at J; junction bases unmatched: 5. The CDR3 is made up of 13 amino acids. The germline gives CDR1 SGHNT, CDR2 YYREEE (reference sequence). This CDR3 reads CASHGLAVNEQFF. As DNA, the CDR3 is TGTGCCAGCCACGGACTAGCGGTGAATGAGCAGTTCTTC.

The chain couples TRBV12-3 or TRBV12-4 to TRBJ2-7; 9 bases agree with TRBD1. This CDR3 is built from 15 residues. J lost 2 bases, V lost 6 bases, and 8 bases had no gene match. The CDR3 sequence is CASSRTGQGPYEQYF. The DNA of the CDR3 is TGTGCCAGCAGCCGAACGGGACAGGGCCCCTACGAGCAGTACTTC.

By share, this clonotype counts as medium-sized. This rearrangement joins TRBV11-1 to TRBJ2-6; D is undetermined. The germline V gene has CDR1 SGHAT and CDR2 FQDESV (reference sequence). Trimming stripped 3 bases from V and 0 bases from J, with 6 bases between. The CDR3 runs 15 residues. CDR3 protein: CASSFSHSGANVLTF. As DNA, the CDR3 is TGTGCCAGCAGCTTTAGCCACTCTGGGGCCAACGTCCTGACTTTC.

The CDR3: CASSLWVTTTDTQYF. In nucleotides, the CDR3 is TGTGCCAGCAGTTTATGGGTGACTACCACAGATACGCAGTATTTT. The chain employs TRBV12-3 or TRBV12-4 and TRBJ2-3, with D perhaps TRBD2 (5 bases). Trimming left V 2 bases short and J 2 bases short, with 11 bases between. CDR3 length equals 15 residues.

This clonotype came up a few times. The chain carries TRBV29-1 and TRBJ2-1; no clear D. Germline assignment: CDR1 SQVTM and CDR2 ANQGSEA. V lost 8 bases to trimming and J lost 4 bases, with 9 bases between them. CDR3 length: 11 amino acids. CDR3 sequence: CSTLGYNEQFF. The DNA of the CDR3 is TGCAGCACCCTGGGTTACAATGAGCAGTTCTTC.

The rearrangement uses TRBV28 and TRBJ1-3, with a weak D call TRBD1 (6 bases). In germline, CDR1 is MDHEN, CDR2 SYDVKM. The V end lost 10 bases, the J end lost 4 bases, and 20 bases lay between the germline ends. The CDR3 has 15 amino acids. The chain's CDR3 is CATSDGGAAGNTIYF. As DNA, the CDR3 is TGTGCCACGAGTGACGGGGGCGCAGCGGGAAACACCATATATTTT.

The rearrangement joins TRBV12-3 or TRBV12-4 to TRBJ2-7, with D hard to call. The CDR3 runs 13 residues. V lost 1 base and J 4 bases, leaving 8 bases between the germline ends. The chain's CDR3 is CASSLGIGYEQYF. The CDR3 DNA sequence: TGTGCCAGCAGTTTAGGAATCGGGTACGAGCAGTACTTC.

This clonotype was counted only a few times. The chain carries TRBV7-8 and TRBJ2-6; 7 positions agree with TRBD1. Trimming cost V 0 bases and J 2 bases; bases outside gene matches: 7. CDR1 and CDR2 (germline): SGHVS, FQNEAQ. CDR3 length: 18 residues. CDR3 in amino acids: CASSLAFKGGTGANVLTF. The CDR3 DNA sequence: TGTGCCAGCAGCTTAGCGTTTAAAGGGGGCACTGGGGCCAACGTCCTGACTTTC.

This sequence joins TRBV20-1 and TRBJ1-2; perhaps TRBD1 as D (5 bases). The CDR3 loop spans 15 amino acids. In germline, CDR1 is DFQATT, CDR2 SNEGSKA (reference sequence). The V end was cut by 6 bases, the J end by 4 bases, with 21 bases between. CDR3 amino acids: CSALEGTQSLYGYTF. As DNA, the CDR3 is TGCAGTGCCCTAGAGGGGACCCAGTCCCTCTATGGCTACACCTTC.

There are many counts of this clonotype. As DNA, the CDR3 is TGTGCCAGCGACAACACCGAGACGAACACCATATATTTT. It specifies CASDNTETNTIYF. This chain uses TRBV7-9 with TRBJ1-3; D call uncertain. V shed 8 bases and J shed 7 bases, with 15 bases lying between them. This CDR3 comprises 13 residues. Germline-derived CDR1 and CDR2 are SEHNR and FQNEAQ (reference sequence).

The CDR3 loop is CASSPPQGGTQYF. The DNA for the CDR3 is TGTGCCAGCAGCCCCCCACAGGGGGGGACCCAGTACTTC. The chain couples TRBV7-9 to TRBJ2-5, with TRBD1 identical over 8 bases. CDR3 size: 13 residues. V was clipped by 5 bases and J by 7 bases; unmatched bases: 6. Germline CDR1 is SEHNR and CDR2 is FQNEAQ (reference sequence).

The J gene is TRBJ2-7, the V gene TRBV20-1; D unresolved. CDR3 length: 11 residues. From germline, CDR1 is DFQATT and CDR2 SNEGSKA (reference sequence). Between the trimmed V and J ends, which lost 0 bases and 2 bases, there was a span of 2 bases. CDR3 coding DNA: TGCAGTGCTAGAGATGCCTACGAGCAGTACTTC. It yields the protein CSARDAYEQYF.

This clonotype was observed at least ten times. The rearrangement links TRBV7-3 to TRBJ2-6; D gene unclear. Germline V gives CDR1 SGHTA, CDR2 FQGTGA. The CDR3 spans 15 residues. Deletions cut 5 bases from V and 0 bases from J, with 8 bases between. The CDR3 bases are TGTGCCAGCAGCGAGAGTCCCTCTGGGGCCAACGTCCTGACTTTC. Translating gives CASSESPSGANVLTF.

The chain joins TRBV2 to TRBJ1-2, with unresolved D. V was trimmed by 4 bases and J by 4 bases, leaving 13 bases between them. Germline CDR1 and CDR2: SNHLY and FYNNEI. The CDR3 spans 14 residues. The CDR3: CASSGAGSTYGYTF. The CDR3 coding sequence is TGTGCCAGCAGTGGGGCAGGTTCAACCTATGGCTACACCTTC.

The J gene is TRBJ2-2, the V gene TRBV6-5, with D perhaps TRBD2 (6 bases). CDR3 length equals 16 residues. Looked up from germline, CDR1 is MNHEY and CDR2 is SVGAGI. Trimming removed 4 bases at V and 0 bases at J, with 12 bases between. The CDR3 DNA reads as TGTGCCAGCAGTTTCGGGCTAGCGCCGAACACCGGGGAGCTGTTTTTT. Encoded protein: CASSFGLAPNTGELFF.

This rearrangement joins TRBV27 to TRBJ1-5; D unresolved. The CDR3 spans 14 residues. V lost 4 bases and J lost 2, with 9 bases in between. CDR1 is MNHEY and CDR2 is SMNVEV in the germline V gene (reference sequence). The CDR3 DNA follows: TGTGCCAGCAGTTCTGATTTTGGCAATCAGCCCCAGCATTTT. Encoded protein: CASSSDFGNQPQHF.

This clonotype was recorded at least ten times. V and J are TRBV7-2 and TRBJ2-1; TRBD2 aligns across 11 bases. CDR3 length: 15 amino acids. J was trimmed by 7 bases and V by 4 bases; bases with no gene match: 6. CDR1 and CDR2 (germline): SGHTA, FQGNSA. The CDR3 DNA reads as TGTGCCAGCAGCTCCCGTAGCGGGGGGGCGAATGAGCAGTTCTTC. Its translation: CASSSRSGGANEQFF.

Many counts were recorded for this clonotype. CDR3 sequence reads: CATRQGAVTGELFF. CDR3 sequence (DNA): TGTGCCACCCGACAGGGGGCGGTCACCGGGGAGCTGTTTTTT. The chain is built from TRBV27 and TRBJ2-2; 10 nucleotides line up with TRBD1. Germline V CDR1 and CDR2: MNHEY, SMNVEV (reference sequence). The J segment lost 4 bases and the V segment lost 10 bases, leaving 6 bases of the junction unmatched. This CDR3 comprises 14 residues.

This clonotype was counted ten times or more. The chain joins TRBV7-2 to TRBJ2-5; 10 bases map to TRBD1. This CDR3 has 14 amino acids. The germline V gene encodes CDR1 SGHTA and CDR2 FQGNSA. V lost 6 bases, J lost 5 bases, and 6 bases stayed unmatched. The CDR3 coding sequence is TGTGCCAGCAGTCAGACAGGGGGCCAGGAGACCCAGTACTTC. Its translation is CASSQTGGQETQYF.

The chain couples TRBV15 to TRBJ2-5; 8 nucleotides match TRBD1. The CDR3 has 12 residues. With V trimmed by 8 bases and J by 3 bases, 2 bases remained unmatched. CDR1 LNHNV and CDR2 YYDKDF come from the germline V gene (reference sequence). The CDR3: CATGQGEETQYF. As DNA, the CDR3 is TGTGCCACCGGACAGGGCGAAGAGACCCAGTACTTC.

The genes are TRBV6-8 and TRBJ2-5; D possibly matches TRBD1 or TRBD2 (6 bases each). The V end lost 5 bases, the J end lost 1 base, and 8 bases lay between the germline ends. The CDR3 totals 13 residues. Germline V gene lookup returns CDR1 MNHGY and CDR2 SAAAGT. The CDR3 here is CASSRGPQETQYF. The CDR3, as DNA: TGTGCCAGCAGTCGGGGGCCCCAAGAGACCCAGTACTTC.

The CDR3 reads CASSLEGQGDGYTF. CDR3 DNA: TGTGCCAGCAGCTTAGAAGGACAGGGGGATGGCTACACCTTC. The rearrangement links TRBV7-2 to TRBJ1-2, with 10 bases lining up with TRBD1. CDR3 length: 14 amino acids. Germline assignment: CDR1 SGHTA and CDR2 FQGNSA. Unmatched junction bases numbered 2, after V lost 1 base and J lost 6 bases. Supplemented by reference TRBV7-2 and TRBJ1-2, the full variable domain reads GAGVSQSPSNKVTEKGKDVELRCDPISGHTALYWYRQSLGQGLEFLIYFQGNSAPDKSGLPSDRFSAERTGGSVSTLTIQRTQQEDSAVYLCASSLEGQGDGYTFGSGTRLTVV.

CDR3 coding DNA: TGTGCCAGCAGTACAGGGAACACCGGGGAGCTGTTTTTT. Translating it yields CASSTGNTGELFF. The chain is built from TRBV6-1 and TRBJ2-2, with D possibly TRBD1 on 5 matching bases. The germline CDR1 and CDR2 sequences are MNHNS and SASEGT. The V and J ends lost 5 bases and 1 base respectively, with 5 bases between them. The CDR3 runs 13 residues.

This clonotype was detected a few times. The CDR3 DNA sequence: TGTGCCAGCAGCTGGGCCGGGACAGGGAACACTGAAGCTTTCTTT. This encodes CASSWAGTGNTEAFF. J is TRBJ1-1 and V is TRBV11-2; 8 nucleotides agree with TRBD1. The J segment lost 1 base and the V segment lost 4 bases, leaving 5 bases of the junction unmatched. The CDR3 has 15 amino acids. Germline V gene lookup returns CDR1 SGHAT and CDR2 FQNNGV. The full variable domain, its missing parts supplied by reference TRBV11-2 and TRBJ1-1, is EAGVAQSPRYKIIEKRQSVAFWCNPISGHATLYWYQQILGQGPKLLIQFQNNGVVDDSQLPKDRFSAERLKGVDSTLKIQPAKLEDSAVYLCASSWAGTGNTEAFFGQGTRLTVV.

The table lists this clonotype with many counts. This chain links TRBV7-2 with TRBJ2-3; TRBD2 matches at 10 bases. The CDR3 has 17 amino acids. V lost 1 base and J lost 3; bases outside the gene matches: 7. Germline V CDR1 and CDR2: SGHTA, FQGNSA. The CDR3 spells CASSLGASGSGTDTQYF. CDR3 DNA sequence: TGTGCCAGCAGCTTAGGGGCTAGCGGGAGCGGAACAGATACGCAGTATTTT.

V and J are TRBV30 and TRBJ1-1, with D possibly matching TRBD1 (5 bases). Trimming cost V 7 bases and J 1 base, with 10 bases left between them. The germline CDR1 and CDR2 sequences are GTSNPN and SVGIG (reference sequence). The CDR3 consists of 12 residues. CDR3 DNA sequence: TGTGCCTTCGGACAATCGAACACTGAAGCTTTCTTT. Translating gives CAFGQSNTEAFF.

Only a few counts were recorded for this clonotype. The chain couples TRBV7-9 to TRBJ1-1; possible D gene TRBD1, 6 bases. This CDR3 has 15 amino acids. Germline V gene sequence: CDR1 SEHNR, CDR2 FQNEAQ (reference sequence). The germline V and J ends were trimmed by 3 bases and 5 bases, with 16 bases remaining between them. The CDR3 loop reads CASSLLNRDGTEAFF. The CDR3 nucleotides are TGTGCCAGCAGCTTGCTCAACAGGGACGGGACTGAAGCTTTCTTT.